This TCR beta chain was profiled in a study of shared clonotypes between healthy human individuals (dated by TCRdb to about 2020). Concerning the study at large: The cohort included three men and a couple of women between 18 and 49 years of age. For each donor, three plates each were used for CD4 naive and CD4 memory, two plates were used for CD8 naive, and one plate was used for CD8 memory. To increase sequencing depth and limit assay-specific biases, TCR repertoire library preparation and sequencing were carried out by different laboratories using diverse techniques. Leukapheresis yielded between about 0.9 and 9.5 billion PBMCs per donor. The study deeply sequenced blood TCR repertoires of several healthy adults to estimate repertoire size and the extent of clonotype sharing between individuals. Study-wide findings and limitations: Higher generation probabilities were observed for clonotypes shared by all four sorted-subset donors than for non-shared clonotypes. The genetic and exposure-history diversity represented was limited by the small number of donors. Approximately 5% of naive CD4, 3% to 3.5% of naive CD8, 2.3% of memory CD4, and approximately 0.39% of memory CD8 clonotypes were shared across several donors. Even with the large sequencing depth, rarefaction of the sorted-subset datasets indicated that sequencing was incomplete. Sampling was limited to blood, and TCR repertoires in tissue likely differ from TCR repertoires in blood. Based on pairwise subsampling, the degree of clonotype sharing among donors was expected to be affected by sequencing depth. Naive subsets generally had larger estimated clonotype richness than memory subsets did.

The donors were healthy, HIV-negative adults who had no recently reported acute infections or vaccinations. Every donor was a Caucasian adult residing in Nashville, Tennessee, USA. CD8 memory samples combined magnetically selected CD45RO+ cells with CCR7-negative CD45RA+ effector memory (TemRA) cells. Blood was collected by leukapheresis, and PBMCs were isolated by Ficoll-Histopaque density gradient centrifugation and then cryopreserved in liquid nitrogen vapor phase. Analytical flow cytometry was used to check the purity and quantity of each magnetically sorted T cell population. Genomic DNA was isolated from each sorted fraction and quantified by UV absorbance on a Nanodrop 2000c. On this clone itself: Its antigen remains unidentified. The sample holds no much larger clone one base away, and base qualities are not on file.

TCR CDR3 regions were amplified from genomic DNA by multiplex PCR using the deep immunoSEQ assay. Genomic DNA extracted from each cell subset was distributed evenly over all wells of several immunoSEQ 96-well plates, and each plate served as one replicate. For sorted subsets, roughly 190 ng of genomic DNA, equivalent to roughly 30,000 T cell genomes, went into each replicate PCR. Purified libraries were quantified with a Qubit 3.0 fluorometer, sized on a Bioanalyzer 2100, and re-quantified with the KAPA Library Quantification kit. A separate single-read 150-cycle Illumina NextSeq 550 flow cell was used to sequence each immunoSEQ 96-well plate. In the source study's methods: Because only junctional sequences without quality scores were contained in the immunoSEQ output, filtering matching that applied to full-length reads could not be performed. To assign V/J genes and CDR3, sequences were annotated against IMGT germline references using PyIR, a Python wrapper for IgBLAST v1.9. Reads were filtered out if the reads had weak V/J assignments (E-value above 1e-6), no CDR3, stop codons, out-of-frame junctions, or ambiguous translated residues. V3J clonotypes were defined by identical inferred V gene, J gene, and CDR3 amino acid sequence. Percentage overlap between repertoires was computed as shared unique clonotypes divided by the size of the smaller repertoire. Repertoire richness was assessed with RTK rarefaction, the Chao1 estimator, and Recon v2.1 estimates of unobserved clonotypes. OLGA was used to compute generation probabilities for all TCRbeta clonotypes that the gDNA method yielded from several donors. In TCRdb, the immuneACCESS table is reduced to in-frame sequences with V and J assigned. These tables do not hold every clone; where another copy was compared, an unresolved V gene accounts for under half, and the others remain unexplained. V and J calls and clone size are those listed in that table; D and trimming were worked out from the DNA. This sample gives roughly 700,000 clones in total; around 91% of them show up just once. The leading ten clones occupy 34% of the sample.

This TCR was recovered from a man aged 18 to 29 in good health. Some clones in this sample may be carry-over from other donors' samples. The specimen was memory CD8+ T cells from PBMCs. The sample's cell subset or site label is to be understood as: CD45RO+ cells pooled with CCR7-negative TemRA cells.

The nucleotides read TGCGCCAGCAGCCCCGGACAGGGGTACTACGAGCAGTACTTC. Translation gives CASSPGQGYYEQYF. Recombination linked TRBV5-1 to TRBJ2-7, with 9 bases matching TRBD1. The germline V gene provides CDR1 SGHRS and CDR2 YFSETQ. Trimming leaves V shorter by 4 bases and J shorter by 3 bases, with the junction holding 5 bases beyond the gene matches. Taken from cysteine to phenylalanine, the CDR3 has 14 residues. Left in the record is the CDR3 DNA by itself, 42 bases read in frame from the first base. Reference TRBV5-1 and TRBJ2-7 proteins supply the regions before and after the CDR3; the full variable domain is: KAGVTQTPRYLIKTRGQQVTLSCSPISGHRSVSWYQQTPGQGLQFLFEYFSETQRNKGNFPGRFSGRQFSNSRSEMNVSTLELGDSALYLCASSPGQGYYEQYFGPGTRLTVT.